A single sample is the source of the 30 T cell receptor beta chains below, sequenced in a study of blood T cell repertoires in COVID-19. Data came from immunoSEQ multiplex PCR; TCRdb stores just in-frame clones and leaves some out. The sample holds about 64,000 clones, 75% to 90% seen once. Sample: peripheral blood. The receptors shown here come from a human donor in a cohort sampled during active COVID-19.

This clone has just a few counts. V and J are TRBV2 and TRBJ2-7; 9 nucleotides agree with TRBD1. Germline CDR1 SNHLY, CDR2 FYNNEI. There are 17 residues in the CDR3. J was trimmed by 0 bases and V by 5 bases; bases with no gene match: 11. CDR3 sequence: CASSPGQGRRSSYEQYV. Here the CDR3 DNA reads TGTGCCAGCAGTCCGGGACAGGGTCGGCGCAGCTCCTACGAGCAGTACGTC.

The chain links TRBV29-1 to TRBJ2-2; possible D gene TRBD2, 6 bases. CDR1 and CDR2 from the germline V gene are SQVTM and ANQGSEA. V lost 7 bases to trimming and J lost 5 bases, with 14 bases between them. The CDR3 extends over 13 amino acids. As DNA, the CDR3 is TGCAGCGCCCGGGAGAAGCAAACCGGGGAGCTGTTTTTT. Translated, it gives CSAREKQTGELFF.

This chain links TRBV6-1 with TRBJ1-1; 7 nucleotides match TRBD1. Germline CDR1 MNHNS, CDR2 SASEGT. J gave up 4 bases and V 3 bases, and 8 bases lay outside the gene matches. This CDR3 contains 15 residues. The CDR3 sequence is CASSDLYRGATEAFF. CDR3 coding DNA: TGTGCCAGCAGTGACCTATACAGGGGCGCCACTGAAGCTTTCTTT.

The genes are TRBV30 and TRBJ1-2; unclear D gene. CDR3 length: 14 residues. Germline CDR1 GTSNPN, CDR2 SVGIG (reference sequence). Trimming removed 8 bases from V and 0 bases from J, with 16 bases in between. The CDR3 DNA is TGTGCCAGCCGGTCCGCGCTGGCTAACTATGGCTACACCTTC. This translates into CASRSALANYGYTF. The whole variable domain, remainder taken from reference TRBV30 and TRBJ1-2, is SQTIHQWPATLVQPVGSPLSLECTVEGTSNPNLYWYRQAAGRGLQLLFYSVGIGQISSEVPQNLSASRPQDRQFILSSKKLLLSDSGFYLCASRSALANYGYTFGSGTRLTVV.

V usage is TRBV18 and J usage is TRBJ2-2; D possibly corresponds to TRBD2 (6 bases). The V gene lost 0 bases and the J gene lost 5 bases, with 7 bases spanning the gap. Germline V CDR1 and CDR2: KGHSH, LQKENI. The CDR3 extends over 14 amino acids. The CDR3 here is CASSPPGRTGELFF. The CDR3 coding sequence is TGTGCCAGCTCACCACCGGGGAGGACCGGGGAGCTGTTTTTT.

The chain uses TRBV5-1 and TRBJ1-4; no reliable D call. The CDR3 contains 16 residues. CDR1 and CDR2 (germline): SGHRS, YFSETQ. The germline V and J ends were trimmed by 2 bases and 2 bases, with 13 bases remaining between them. CDR3 DNA: TGCGCCAGCAGCTTAGCCCCTCAAGCGACTAATGAAAAACTGTTTTTT. Translating it yields CASSLAPQATNEKLFF. The full variable domain, with the rest looked up from reference TRBV5-1 and TRBJ1-4, is KAGVTQTPRYLIKTRGQQVTLSCSPISGHRSVSWYQQTPGQGLQFLFEYFSETQRNKGNFPGRFSGRQFSNSRSEMNVSTLELGDSALYLCASSLAPQATNEKLFFGSGTQLSVL.

The chain carries TRBV18 and TRBJ2-1; TRBD1 is a possible D gene (6 bases). Trimming removed 5 bases from V and 10 bases from J, with 15 bases in between. Per the germline V gene, CDR1 is KGHSH and CDR2 is LQKENI. CDR3 length: 13 amino acids. CDR3 protein: CASSTWTDLEQFF. For the CDR3, the DNA is TGTGCCAGCTCAACATGGACAGACCTAGAGCAGTTCTTC.

The CDR3 loop is CASSSRQAFSGNTIYF. CDR3 bases: TGTGCCAGCAGCTCCCGACAGGCCTTCTCTGGAAACACCATATATTTT. The chain joins TRBV13 to TRBJ1-3; a possible D gene is TRBD1 (6 bases). The germline V and J ends were trimmed by 4 bases and 0 bases, with 13 bases remaining between them. Germline assignment: CDR1 PRHDT and CDR2 FYEKMQ (reference sequence). CDR3 length equals 16 residues.

This clone was seen more than once but under ten times. The chain couples TRBV15 to TRBJ1-1, with unresolved D. Between the trimmed V and J ends, which lost 5 bases and 1 base, there was a span of 11 bases. Looked up from germline, CDR1 is LNHNV and CDR2 is YYDKDF (reference sequence). The CDR3 length is 14 residues. CDR3 sequence (DNA): TGTGCCACCAGCGCAGAGGGCCCGAACACTGAAGCTTTCTTT. Translated: CATSAEGPNTEAFF.

CDR3 sequence: CASSDSTSTDTQYF. In DNA, the CDR3 is TGCGCCAGCAGCGACAGCACTAGCACAGATACGCAGTATTTT. This sequence joins TRBV5-1 and TRBJ2-3, with a tentative D call TRBD1 (5 bases). This CDR3 contains 14 residues. V was cut by 4 bases and J by 0 bases, with 9 bases left in between. Germline assignment: CDR1 SGHRS and CDR2 YFSETQ. Complete variable domain (other parts from reference TRBV5-1 and TRBJ2-3): KAGVTQTPRYLIKTRGQQVTLSCSPISGHRSVSWYQQTPGQGLQFLFEYFSETQRNKGNFPGRFSGRQFSNSRSEMNVSTLELGDSALYLCASSDSTSTDTQYFGPGTRLTVL.

At least ten counts were recorded for this clone. The V gene is TRBV6-2 or TRBV6-3, the J gene TRBJ2-3; unclear D gene. CDR3 length: 15 amino acids. Germline loops: CDR1 MNHEY, CDR2 SVGEGT. V was trimmed by 4 bases and J by 2 bases, leaving 13 bases between them. The CDR3 sequence is CASSFNLGATDTQYF. The CDR3 DNA reads TGTGCCAGCAGTTTTAACCTAGGAGCCACAGATACGCAGTATTTT.

The V call is TRBV2, the J call TRBJ2-3; D may be TRBD1 (6 bases). The V end was cut by 7 bases, the J end by 11 bases, with 19 bases between. Per the germline V gene, CDR1 is SNHLY and CDR2 is FYNNEI. The CDR3 has 13 amino acids. The CDR3 protein is CASTPTGPSRQYF. DNA of the CDR3: TGTGCCAGCACCCCTACAGGGCCCTCACGGCAGTATTTT.

The V gene is TRBV12-3 or TRBV12-4, the J gene TRBJ2-6; possibly TRBD2 for D (5 bases). V was shortened by 5 bases and J by 5 bases, with 7 bases between the two germline ends. The CDR3 totals 13 residues. This CDR3 is CASSRGRANVLTF. The DNA for the CDR3 is TGTGCCAGCAGTCGGGGTAGGGCCAACGTCCTGACTTTC.

The gene calls are TRBV18 and TRBJ1-2, with TRBD1 matching 9 bases. With 3 bases clipped from V and 4 bases from J, the junction kept 6 bases outside the gene matches. The CDR3 is made up of 15 amino acids. The germline V gene has CDR1 KGHSH and CDR2 LQKENI. CDR3 bases: TGTGCCAGCTCACCCGGGACAGGGCCCGGCTATGGCTACACCTTC. It translates to CASSPGTGPGYGYTF.

This clone was counted between two and nine times. This sequence joins TRBV27 and TRBJ1-1; TRBD1 matches at 9 bases. Germline V lookup: CDR1 MNHEY, CDR2 SMNVEV (reference sequence). V lost 6 bases and J lost 1; bases outside the gene matches: 9. The CDR3 spans 16 residues. The CDR3 spells CASSTSGQGSNTEAFF. The CDR3 bases are TGTGCCAGCAGCACGTCGGGACAGGGATCGAACACTGAAGCTTTCTTT.

The V call is TRBV19, the J call TRBJ1-5; tentative D call: TRBD1 (6 bases). Germline V lookup: CDR1 LNHDA, CDR2 SQIVND (reference sequence). With 11 bases removed from V and 4 bases from J, the gap between germline ends came to 18 bases. CDR3 length: 14 amino acids. The DNA of the CDR3 is TGTGCCCCGATGCCCGGGGACAAAAATCAGCCCCAGCATTTT. This gives the protein CAPMPGDKNQPQHF. Supplemented by reference TRBV19 and TRBJ1-5, the full variable domain reads DGGITQSPKYLFRKEGQNVTLSCEQNLNHDAMYWYRQDPGQGLRLIYYSQIVNDFQKGDIAEGYSVSREKKESFPLTVTSAQKNPTAFYLCAPMPGDKNQPQHFGDGTRLSIL.

The J gene is TRBJ2-3, the V gene TRBV18, with TRBD2 identical over 11 bases. CDR3 length: 15 residues. CDR1 is KGHSH, CDR2 LQKENI, per germline. Unmatched junction bases numbered 6, after V lost 6 bases and J lost 4 bases. CDR3 coding DNA: TGTGCCAGCTCCTTCGGGACTAGCGGCCCAGATACGCAGTATTTT. Residues: CASSFGTSGPDTQYF.

The chain uses TRBV5-4 and TRBJ2-6; 9 bases are shared with TRBD1. The CDR3 spans 17 residues. Germline loops: CDR1 SGHNT, CDR2 YYREEE (reference sequence). V shed 3 bases and J 4 bases; nucleotides not matched to a gene: 8. The CDR3 sequence: CASSWGQGWQGANVLTF. In DNA, the CDR3 is TGTGCCAGCAGCTGGGGACAGGGCTGGCAAGGGGCCAACGTCCTGACTTTC.

The genes are TRBV5-6 and TRBJ2-6; no reliable D call. The CDR3 consists of 15 residues. V dropped 0 bases and J dropped 1 base, with 5 bases sitting between them. Looked up from germline, CDR1 is SGHDT and CDR2 is YYEEEE. Here the CDR3 reads CASSLVRSGANVLTF. The CDR3, as DNA: TGTGCCAGCAGCTTGGTGAGATCTGGGGCCAACGTCCTGACTTTC.

The rearrangement links TRBV29-1 to TRBJ2-4; 7 positions match TRBD1. With V trimmed by 4 bases and J by 1 base, 4 bases remained unmatched. CDR1 and CDR2 (germline): SQVTM, ANQGSEA. This CDR3 spans 14 amino acids. CDR3 bases: TGCAGCGTTGTAGGGGGCTCGGCCAAAAACATTCAGTACTTC. Residues: CSVVGGSAKNIQYF.

This clone was observed a single time. This rearrangement joins TRBV11-2 to TRBJ1-6; possibly TRBD1 for D (6 bases). The CDR3 spans 14 residues. Trimming pared 1 base from V and 7 bases from J, leaving 8 bases between. Germline V lookup: CDR1 SGHAT, CDR2 FQNNGV. Here the CDR3 reads CASSLGTVNSPLHF. The CDR3 DNA is TGTGCCAGCAGCTTAGGGACAGTGAATTCACCCCTCCACTTT.

This clone has just a few counts. The CDR3 DNA reads TGTGCCAGCAGAGGAGGAGGCGAAAAACTGTTTTTT. Its translation: CASRGGGEKLFF. V and J are TRBV12-3 or TRBV12-4 and TRBJ1-4; no clear D gene. The V gene lost 6 bases and the J gene lost 8 bases, with 10 bases spanning the gap. The CDR3 contains 12 residues.

The chain has TRBV23-1 and TRBJ2-3; 9 bases line up with TRBD1. TRBV23-1 is treated as an ORF (open reading frame) with a function not yet certain. V shed 2 bases and J 2 bases; nucleotides not matched to a gene: 5. The CDR3 extends over 16 amino acids. The CDR3 is CASSQKDRGTTDTQYF. In nucleotides, the CDR3 is TGCGCCAGCAGTCAAAAAGACAGGGGGACCACAGATACGCAGTATTTT.

This rearrangement joins TRBV5-5 to TRBJ1-2; no firm D call. This CDR3 comprises 15 residues. CDR1 is SGHKS, CDR2 YYEKEE, per germline (reference sequence). Deletions cut 0 bases from V and 5 bases from J, with 14 bases between. This CDR3 reads CASSLGGLSVYGYTF. In nucleotides, the CDR3 is TGTGCCAGCAGCTTGGGTGGGCTTTCGGTTTATGGCTACACCTTC.

This chain connects TRBV25-1 to TRBJ2-1, with a possible D match to TRBD2 (7 bases). The CDR3 extends over 15 amino acids. CDR1 is MGHDK, CDR2 SYGVNS, per germline. Trimming shortened V by 6 bases and J by 6 bases, and 18 bases separated the two germline ends. CDR3 in DNA: TGTGCCAGCAGGGGGAGGGGGAAGCCTGCCAATGAGCAGTTCTTC. It encodes CASRGRGKPANEQFF.

This clone appeared a single time. The chain is built from TRBV3-1 (or the pseudogene TRBV3-2) and TRBJ1-1; D is ambiguous. The V end was cut by 4 bases, the J end by 1 base, with 7 bases between. The germline CDR1 and CDR2 sequences are LGHDT and YNNKEL (reference sequence). The CDR3 covers 13 residues. The CDR3 region is CASSRGANTEAFF. CDR3 in DNA: TGTGCCAGCAGCCGAGGTGCGAACACTGAAGCTTTCTTT.

This clone was counted once. The rearrangement links TRBV28 to TRBJ2-7; D is unclear. Germline CDR1 reads MDHEN; CDR2 reads SYDVKM. This CDR3 is 13 amino acids long. V was pared by 4 bases and J by 4 bases, with 11 bases between. CDR3 coding DNA: TGTGCCAGCAGTTCTTATAGAGATTACGAGCAGTACGTC. It yields the protein CASSSYRDYEQYV.

The chain uses TRBV5-6 and TRBJ2-3; the D gene is possibly TRBD2 (5 bases). Germline-derived CDR1 and CDR2 are SGHDT and YYEEEE. Trimming left V 7 bases short and J 0 bases short, with 15 bases between. The CDR3 runs to 15 residues. CDR3 in DNA: TGTGCCAGCGCACGGAGGAGCACTAGCACAGATACGCAGTATTTT. Its protein product is CASARRSTSTDTQYF.

This sequence joins TRBV13 and TRBJ2-1; TRBD2 is a possible D gene (7 bases). V was clipped by 5 bases and J by 7 bases, with 18 bases between them. The CDR3 is made up of 15 amino acids. Germline CDR1 is PRHDT and CDR2 is FYEKMQ (reference sequence). The CDR3 bases are TGTGCCAGCAGCACTGGGGGGGCCCCTGATAATGAGCAGTTCTTC. Its protein product is CASSTGGAPDNEQFF. Based on the CDR3 plus reference TRBV13 and TRBJ2-1, the full variable domain is AAGVIQSPRHLIKEKRETATLKCYPIPRHDTVYWYQQGPGQDPQFLISFYEKMQSDKGSIPDRFSAQQFSDYHSELNMSSLELGDSALYFCASSTGGAPDNEQFFGPGTRLTVL.

The table lists this clone with many counts. The chain joins TRBV19 to TRBJ1-6; D unresolved. Trimming left V 7 bases short and J 7 bases short, with 11 bases between. This CDR3 is 13 amino acids long. Germline V lookup: CDR1 LNHDA, CDR2 SQIVND (reference sequence). DNA of the CDR3: TGTGCCAGTAACGCGGGGTCCAATTCACCCCTCCACTTT. Translating it yields CASNAGSNSPLHF.